Presented here are 2 T cell receptor beta chains from one specimen sequenced in a study of blood T cell repertoires in COVID-19. The protocol was immunoSEQ multiplex PCR, while the TCRdb copy is restricted to in-frame clones and leaves out a portion. This table holds around 300,000 clones, around 90% found once. The sample consisted of PBMCs or T cells enriched from blood (not recorded which). These receptors all come from a woman in her fifties or sixties who had recovered from COVID-19.

V is TRBV4-1 and J is TRBJ1-2; D possibly corresponds to TRBD1 (5 bases). Germline V gene data show CDR1 as MGHRA and CDR2 as YSYEKL. The V end was cut by 0 bases, the J end by 2 bases, with 13 bases between. This CDR3 spans 16 amino acids. CDR3 DNA sequence: TGCGCCAGCAGCCAAGATCGGGGGACGTCGAACTATGGCTACACCTTC. As protein: CASSQDRGTSNYGYTF.

This clone was counted only a few times. The chain carries TRBV5-3 and TRBJ2-7; D call uncertain. TRBV5-3 is labeled an ORF, and its function is uncertain. The CDR3 runs 13 residues. V gave up 3 bases and J gave up 2 bases, with 9 bases separating them. The CDR3: CARSSTETYEQYF. DNA of the CDR3: TGTGCCAGAAGCTCGACTGAAACCTACGAGCAGTACTTC.